Below are 17 T cell receptor beta chains sequenced from a single sample in a study of blood T cell repertoires in COVID-19. Only in-frame clones appear in the TCRdb table, and some are missing; sequencing was by immunoSEQ multiplex PCR. The data contain about 160,000 clones, approximately 90% of them singletons. Sequencing was carried out using peripheral blood. The receptors here all came from a woman aged 70 to 79 with COVID-19, enrolled during active disease.

The chain carries TRBV3-1 (or the pseudogene TRBV3-2) and TRBJ2-1; the match to TRBD2 covers 12 bases. V lost 2 bases to trimming and J lost 7 bases; unmatched junction nucleotides: 6. Germline assignment: CDR1 LGHDT and CDR2 YNNKEL (reference sequence). This CDR3 comprises 16 residues. The CDR3 here is CASSQLSTSGGNEQFF. The CDR3 DNA reads as TGTGCCAGCAGCCAACTCTCGACTAGCGGGGGTAATGAGCAGTTCTTC.

The V and J genes are TRBV19 and TRBJ2-1; TRBD1 aligns across 9 bases. The CDR3 extends over 16 amino acids. The germline CDR1 and CDR2 sequences are LNHDA and SQIVND (reference sequence). The junction had 4 bases not matched to a gene; V was cut back by 0 bases and J by 4 bases. CDR3 in DNA: TGTGCCAGTAGTATAGACCGGGGACAGGGTTACAATGAGCAGTTCTTC. Its protein product is CASSIDRGQGYNEQFF.

J is TRBJ2-5 and V is TRBV5-6; maybe TRBD1 (5 bases). The length of the CDR3 is 15 residues. Germline CDR1 and CDR2: SGHDT and YYEEEE. Trimming took off 2 bases at V and 5 bases at J, with 16 bases between the two ends. CDR3: CASSFLARDTETQYF. CDR3 sequence (DNA): TGTGCCAGCAGCTTTCTGGCCAGGGATACGGAGACCCAGTACTTC.

This chain joins TRBV18 and TRBJ1-4; possible D gene TRBD1, 5 bases. This CDR3 has 17 residues. The germline V gene encodes CDR1 KGHSH and CDR2 LQKENI. V was clipped by 1 base and J by 0 bases, with 12 bases between them. The chain's CDR3 is CASSPQGFASTNEKLFF. The CDR3 coding sequence is TGTGCCAGCTCACCACAGGGGTTCGCGTCAACTAATGAAAAACTGTTTTTT.

A few counts support this clone. The chain couples TRBV5-1 to TRBJ1-1, with a weak D call TRBD1 (5 bases). The V end lost 2 bases, the J end lost 0 bases, and 11 bases lay between the germline ends. The CDR3 extends over 15 amino acids. CDR1 and CDR2 from the germline V gene are SGHRS and YFSETQ. The CDR3 DNA is TGCGCCAGCAGCTTCGTTAGACAGCTGAACACTGAAGCTTTCTTT. This translates into CASSFVRQLNTEAFF.

V usage is TRBV18 and J usage is TRBJ1-1, with 10 bases identical to TRBD1. The CDR3 is 16 residues long. V dropped 0 bases and J dropped 5; count of bases not matched to a gene: 6. The germline gives CDR1 KGHSH, CDR2 LQKENI. CDR3 nucleotides: TGTGCCAGCTCACCACCGACAGGGGGCGTGAGGACTGAAGCTTTCTTT. Translated, it gives CASSPPTGGVRTEAFF.

The rearrangement links TRBV5-5 to TRBJ2-2, with TRBD1 identical over 9 bases. J lost 0 bases, V lost 4 bases, and 4 bases had no gene match. The CDR3 has 16 amino acids. The germline CDR1 and CDR2 sequences are SGHKS and YYEKEE (reference sequence). This chain's CDR3 is CASSTRTGANTGELFF. The DNA for the CDR3 is TGTGCCAGCAGCACCAGGACAGGGGCGAACACCGGGGAGCTGTTTTTT.

This clone is a singleton in its sample. The CDR3 region has the DNA TGTGCCAGCAGCCGCCGATGGGGGGACAGAGAGACCCAGTACTTC. It yields the protein CASSRRWGDRETQYF. The genes are TRBV3-1 (or the pseudogene TRBV3-2) and TRBJ2-5; a possible D gene is TRBD1 (7 bases). The germline V gene has CDR1 LGHDT and CDR2 YNNKEL (reference sequence). The length of the CDR3 is 15 residues. Trimming stripped 4 bases from V and 4 bases from J, with 16 bases between.

J is TRBJ1-5 and V is TRBV27, with D possibly TRBD1 on 6 matching bases. V lost 1 base to trimming and J lost 3 bases, with 22 bases between them. CDR3 size: 19 residues. CDR1 and CDR2 from the germline V gene are MNHEY and SMNVEV (reference sequence). This CDR3 is CASSLYGWEGRGSNQPQHF. The CDR3 DNA follows: TGTGCCAGCAGTTTATACGGTTGGGAGGGCAGGGGCTCCAATCAGCCCCAGCATTTT.

This rearrangement joins TRBV7-9 to TRBJ1-1, with a weak D call TRBD1 (5 bases). CDR1 SEHNR and CDR2 FQNEAQ come from the germline V gene (reference sequence). V was shortened by 2 bases and J by 7 bases, with 14 bases between the two germline ends. The CDR3 loop spans 14 amino acids. The CDR3 spells CASSLLAGSGEAFF. DNA of the CDR3: TGTGCCAGCAGCTTATTAGCAGGGTCCGGTGAAGCTTTCTTT.

The chain links TRBV19 to TRBJ2-2; D might be TRBD1 (6 bases). CDR1 is LNHDA and CDR2 is SQIVND in the germline V gene (reference sequence). V lost 6 bases to trimming and J lost 1 base, with 12 bases between them. The CDR3 spans 15 residues. The CDR3 DNA reads as TGTGCCAGTAGGTTGATAGGGGGGAACACCGGGGAGCTGTTTTTT. It codes for CASRLIGGNTGELFF.

CDR3 amino acids: CASSRMGSGSSYEQYF. Written as DNA, the CDR3 is TGCGCCAGCAGCCGGATGGGGAGCGGGAGCTCCTACGAGCAGTACTTC. V usage is TRBV5-1 and J usage is TRBJ2-7, with 8 bases identical to TRBD2. The V segment lost 4 bases and the J segment 0 bases; nucleotides outside the gene matches: 9. CDR3 length: 16 residues. Germline V gene sequence: CDR1 SGHRS, CDR2 YFSETQ.

The chain joins TRBV7-9 to TRBJ1-4; 9 nucleotides match TRBD1. The CDR3 runs to 15 residues. Trimming took 2 bases from V and 3 from J; bases not matched to a gene: 1. Per the germline V gene, CDR1 is SEHNR and CDR2 is FQNEAQ (reference sequence). The CDR3 DNA is TGTGCCAGCAGCTTAACAGGGGGCCCTAATGAAAAACTGTTTTTT. It yields the protein CASSLTGGPNEKLFF. Supplemented by reference TRBV7-9 and TRBJ1-4, the full variable domain reads DTGVSQNPRHKITKRGQNVTFRCDPISEHNRLYWYRQTLGQGPEFLTYFQNEAQLEKSRLLSDRFSAERPKGSFSTLEIQRTEQGDSAMYLCASSLTGGPNEKLFFGSGTQLSVL.

The genes are TRBV6-2 or TRBV6-3 and TRBJ2-3, with TRBD2 as a possible D gene (5 bases). Germline V gene sequence: CDR1 MNHEY, CDR2 SVGEGT. Trimming removed 0 bases from V and 6 bases from J, with 22 bases in between. The CDR3 is 18 residues long. This CDR3 is CASSYSLGRAQWEDTQYF. CDR3 in DNA: TGTGCCAGCAGTTACTCCCTAGGCCGGGCCCAGTGGGAGGATACGCAGTATTTT.

This chain uses TRBV19 with TRBJ2-1; possibly TRBD1 for D (6 bases). Between the trimmed V and J ends, which lost 4 bases and 0 bases, there was a span of 13 bases. The germline V gene has CDR1 LNHDA and CDR2 SQIVND (reference sequence). The CDR3 has 16 amino acids. CDR3 nucleotide sequence: TGTGCCAGTAGTAAACTGCAGGGGAGCTCCTACAATGAGCAGTTCTTC. This gives the protein CASSKLQGSSYNEQFF.

V is TRBV5-1 and J is TRBJ2-5; D is perhaps TRBD2 (5 bases). This CDR3 has 15 residues. V was shortened by 4 bases and J by 2 bases, with 15 bases between the two germline ends. Looked up from germline, CDR1 is SGHRS and CDR2 is YFSETQ. The CDR3 DNA follows: TGCGCCAGCAGCCAAACCACTAGGTCACAAGAGACCCAGTACTTC. Residues: CASSQTTRSQETQYF. The whole variable domain, remainder taken from reference TRBV5-1 and TRBJ2-5, is KAGVTQTPRYLIKTRGQQVTLSCSPISGHRSVSWYQQTPGQGLQFLFEYFSETQRNKGNFPGRFSGRQFSNSRSEMNVSTLELGDSALYLCASSQTTRSQETQYFGPGTRLLVL.

This clone was observed once. The chain combines TRBV7-9 with TRBJ2-7; 12 positions match TRBD2. This CDR3 spans 16 amino acids. Trimming cost V 4 bases and J 2 bases; bases outside gene matches: 6. Germline CDR1 SEHNR, CDR2 FQNEAQ (reference sequence). The CDR3 sequence: CASSSRLAGATYEQYF. CDR3 bases: TGTGCCAGCAGCTCCAGACTAGCGGGGGCCACCTACGAGCAGTACTTC.